A selection of T cell receptor beta chains follows, all from one sample in a study of vaccination and CD4 T cells after COVID-19. TCRdb recomputed calls from the PCR reads with MiXCR, one row per CDR3 protein. Of over 5,000 distinct CDR3 sequences detected, 25% to 30% appear once; the ten largest clones hold approximately 17%. Antigens for these TCRs are unknown. The sample consisted of CD4+ T cells from blood, cultured in vitro. The receptors were sampled from a human donor in good health. Both conserved end residues are part of each CDR3. The order of the fields is clone size, J gene, D gene, V gene, CDR3 DNA, CDR3 protein. D genes are given only for firm matches. The size entry is marked missing in some rows and otherwise reads once, few, many or a size class.

-,TRBJ1-5,TRBD1,TRBV5-8,TGTGCCAGCGGACCCAGGACAGGGCTCAATCAGCCCCAGCATTTT,CASGPRTGLNQPQHF
-,TRBJ2-7,-,TRBV30,TGTGCCTGGACCACCCCGTCGGCCTACGAGCAGTACTTC,CAWTTPSAYEQYF
medium-sized,TRBJ1-1,-,TRBV7-3,TGTGCCAGCAGTACTGAGCGGGCCGAACGCGGCGCTGAAGCTTTCTTT,CASSTERAERGAEAFF
few,TRBJ1-1,-,TRBV6-1,TGTGCCAGCGGGGGGACGGGGAACACTGAAGCTTTCTTT,CASGGTGNTEAFF
-,TRBJ1-2,-,TRBV2,TGTGCCAGCAGAGATACGGGACTGCTAGGCTACACCTTC,CASRDTGLLGYTF
-,TRBJ1-1,-,TRBV6-1,TGTGCCAGCAGTCCGGGACAAGCCTGGGGCACTGAAGCTTTCTTT,CASSPGQAWGTEAFF
few,TRBJ2-7,TRBD2,TRBV20-1,TGCAGTGCTAGAGATTTCCTAGCGGGGGAATCCTACGAGCAGTACTTC,CSARDFLAGESYEQYF
few,TRBJ2-2,-,TRBV20-1,TGCAGTGCTAGAGAGACTGCGGGCCGCACCGGGGAGCTGTTTTTT,CSARETAGRTGELFF
-,TRBJ1-2,-,TRBV30,TGTGCCTGGAGTGTTGGGACCTTGGCCCTGGGCTACACCTTC,CAWSVGTLALGYTF
few,TRBJ1-2,-,TRBV5-8,TGTGCCAGCAGCTTGGCTGTGGGAGGCTACACCTTC,CASSLAVGGYTF
-,TRBJ2-7,-,TRBV6-1,TGTGCCAGCCGGACACGCGGAACCTACGAGCAGTACTTC,CASRTRGTYEQYF
few,TRBJ2-2,TRBD2,TRBV6-1,TGTGCCAGCGGGGGACTAGCGGGGACCGGGGAGCTGTTTTTT,CASGGLAGTGELFF
-,TRBJ1-2,-,TRBV6-1,TGTGCCAGCAGAACGGAAAATGGCTACACCTTC,CASRTENGYTF
-,TRBJ2-7,TRBD1,TRBV12-3/TRBV12-4,TGTGCCAGCAGTTTTACAGGGGCCGAGCAGTACTTC,CASSFTGAEQYF
few,TRBJ2-3,-,TRBV6-1,TGTGCCAGCGCTCCGGGGACTAGCACAGATACGCAGTATTTT,CASAPGTSTDTQYF
medium-sized,TRBJ1-5,TRBD1,TRBV6-1,TGTGCCAGCAGCACTAATCCAGGGGGCGGAGGGCAGCCCCAGCATTTT,CASSTNPGGGGQPQHF
-,TRBJ1-1,-,TRBV5-1,TGCGCCAGCAGCCCTGGACAGTCCACTGAAGCTTTCTTT,CASSPGQSTEAFF
few,TRBJ1-1,-,TRBV6-5,TGTGCCAGCAGCTACTTAGACGAAGCCACTGAAGCTTTCTTT,CASSYLDEATEAFF
few,TRBJ1-1,TRBD1,TRBV29-1,TGCAGCGTTGAAGGCCGGACAGGGGGCAACACTGAAGCTTTCTTT,CSVEGRTGGNTEAFF
-,TRBJ2-6,TRBD1,TRBV7-6,TGTGCCAGCAGCCCGGGACAGGGGGAAGGTGGGGCCAACGTCCTGACTTTC,CASSPGQGEGGANVLTF
-,TRBJ2-7,-,TRBV12-3/TRBV12-4,TGTGCCAGCACCAGCGGATACGAGCAGTACTTC,CASTSGYEQYF
-,TRBJ2-3,TRBD2,TRBV7-6,TGTGCCAGCAGCGAGCGGACTAGCGAGAGTAGAACAGATACGCAGTATTTT,CASSERTSESRTDTQYF
-,TRBJ2-3,TRBD2,TRBV2,TGTGCCAGCGCGGGCGGGGGATCCGGCACAGATACGCAGTATTTT,CASAGGGSGTDTQYF
-,TRBJ1-2,-,TRBV4-2,TGTGCCAGCAGTCAAGGACCCGGAGGCTACACCTTC,CASSQGPGGYTF
few,TRBJ1-5,-,TRBV7-9,TGTGCCAGCAGCTTAGTAGGGGGGAGCAATCAGCCCCAGCATTTT,CASSLVGGSNQPQHF
few,TRBJ2-3,-,TRBV6-5,TGTGCCAGCAGTTACTCGAGAGATACGCAGTATTTT,CASSYSRDTQYF
-,TRBJ1-1,-,TRBV7-3,TGTGCCAGCAGGGCCTTCGTGGACACTGAAGCTTTCTTT,CASRAFVDTEAFF
medium-sized,TRBJ1-5,-,TRBV20-1,TGCAGTGCGTACCGGGACAATAGCAATCAGCCCCAGCATTTT,CSAYRDNSNQPQHF
few,TRBJ1-5,-,TRBV6-2/TRBV6-3,TGTGCCAGTACCACCTCGGGGGGTTTTAATCAGCCCCAGCATTTT,CASTTSGGFNQPQHF
-,TRBJ2-6,-,TRBV6-4,TGTGCCAGCAGTGACTCCAGCTCTGGGGCCAACGTCCTGACTTTC,CASSDSSSGANVLTF
few,TRBJ2-1,TRBD2,TRBV27,TGTGCCAGCAGTTTGGAAGCGGGGAGCGCGGATGAGCAGTTCTTC,CASSLEAGSADEQFF
medium-sized,TRBJ1-1,-,TRBV7-9,TGTGCCAGCAGCTTAGAGACAGTCTACACTGAAGCTTTCTTT,CASSLETVYTEAFF
-,TRBJ2-1,TRBD1,TRBV6-1,TGTGCCAGCAGTGGGTTTAGGACAGGGGGGGACAATGAGCAGTTCTTC,CASSGFRTGGDNEQFF
-,TRBJ1-1,TRBD1,TRBV5-1,TGCGCCAGCATGGACAGGGTCGGCACTGAAGCTTTCTTT,CASMDRVGTEAFF
few,TRBJ2-6,-,TRBV11-3,TGTGCCAGCAGCCGCTCTGGGGCCAACGTCCTGACTTTC,CASSRSGANVLTF
-,TRBJ2-1,TRBD1,TRBV5-6,TGTGCCAGCAGCCCATCCAGGACAGGGAGTTACAATGAGCAGTTCTTC,CASSPSRTGSYNEQFF
-,TRBJ1-5,-,TRBV27,TGTGCCAGCAGAAAACTCGGGAAAGGGGTTAGTCAGCCCCAGCATTTT,CASRKLGKGVSQPQHF
few,TRBJ2-1,TRBD2,TRBV7-8,TGTGCCAGCAGCGGGATTAGCGGGGGAGGCCAGTTCTTC,CASSGISGGGQFF
-,TRBJ1-2,-,TRBV20-1,TGCAGTGCTAGAGCCCAACAAGCAAGAGGACCCGGGATCGTTGGCTACACCTTC,CSARAQQARGPGIVGYTF
-,TRBJ2-1,TRBD1,TRBV6-1,TGTGCCAGCCATAGACAGGGGGCTTACAATGAGCAGTTCTTC,CASHRQGAYNEQFF